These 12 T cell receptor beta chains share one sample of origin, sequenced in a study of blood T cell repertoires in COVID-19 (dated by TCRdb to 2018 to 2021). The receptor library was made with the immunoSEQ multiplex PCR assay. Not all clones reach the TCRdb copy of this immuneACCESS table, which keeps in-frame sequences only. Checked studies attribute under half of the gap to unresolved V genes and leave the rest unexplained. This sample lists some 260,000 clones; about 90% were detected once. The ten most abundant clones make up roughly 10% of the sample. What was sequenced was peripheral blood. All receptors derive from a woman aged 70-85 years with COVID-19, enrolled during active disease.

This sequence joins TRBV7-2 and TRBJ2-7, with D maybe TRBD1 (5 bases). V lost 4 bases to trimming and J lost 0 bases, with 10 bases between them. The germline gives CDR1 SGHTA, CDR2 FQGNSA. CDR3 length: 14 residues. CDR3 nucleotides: TGTGCCAGCAGCTCCGGACACTCCTCCTACGAGCAGTACTTC. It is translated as CASSSGHSSYEQYF.

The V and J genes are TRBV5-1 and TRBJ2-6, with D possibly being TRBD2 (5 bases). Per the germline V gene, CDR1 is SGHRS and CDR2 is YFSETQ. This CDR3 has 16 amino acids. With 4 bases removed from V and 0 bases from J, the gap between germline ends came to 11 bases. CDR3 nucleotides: TGCGCCAGCAGCGGAGACGGGGACTCTGGGGCCAACGTCCTGACTTTC. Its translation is CASSGDGDSGANVLTF.

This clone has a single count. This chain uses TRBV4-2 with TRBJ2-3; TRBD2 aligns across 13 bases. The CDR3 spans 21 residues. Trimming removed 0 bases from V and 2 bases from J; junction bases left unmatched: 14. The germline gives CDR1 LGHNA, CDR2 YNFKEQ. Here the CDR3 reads CASSQDSLYLGLAGYTDTQYF. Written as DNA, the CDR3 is TGTGCCAGCAGCCAAGACAGTTTGTATTTGGGACTAGCGGGATACACAGATACGCAGTATTTT.

This CDR3 is CASSPSQGNNSPLHF. CDR3 in DNA: TGCGCCAGCAGCCCAAGCCAGGGAAATAATTCACCCCTCCACTTT. The chain employs TRBV4-1 and TRBJ1-6; perhaps TRBD1 as D (5 bases). The germline V and J ends were trimmed by 4 bases and 5 bases, with 12 bases remaining between them. CDR3 length: 15 amino acids. Germline CDR1 reads MGHRA; CDR2 reads YSYEKL.

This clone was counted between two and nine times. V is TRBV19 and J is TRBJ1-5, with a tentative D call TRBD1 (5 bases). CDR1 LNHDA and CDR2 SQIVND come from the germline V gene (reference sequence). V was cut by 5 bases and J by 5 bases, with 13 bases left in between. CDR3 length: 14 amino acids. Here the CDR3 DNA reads TGTGCCAGTAGTCCCCAGGGTCTATATCAGCCCCAGCATTTT. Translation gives CASSPQGLYQPQHF. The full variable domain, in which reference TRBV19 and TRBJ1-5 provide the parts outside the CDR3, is DGGITQSPKYLFRKEGQNVTLSCEQNLNHDAMYWYRQDPGQGLRLIYYSQIVNDFQKGDIAEGYSVSREKKESFPLTVTSAQKNPTAFYLCASSPQGLYQPQHFGDGTRLSIL.

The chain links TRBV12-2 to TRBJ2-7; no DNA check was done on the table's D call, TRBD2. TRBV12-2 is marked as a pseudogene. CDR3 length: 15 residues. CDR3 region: CASRLPGGMVGGQYF. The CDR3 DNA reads TGTGCAAGTCGCTTACCGGGGGGTATGGTTGGCGGGCAGTACTTC.

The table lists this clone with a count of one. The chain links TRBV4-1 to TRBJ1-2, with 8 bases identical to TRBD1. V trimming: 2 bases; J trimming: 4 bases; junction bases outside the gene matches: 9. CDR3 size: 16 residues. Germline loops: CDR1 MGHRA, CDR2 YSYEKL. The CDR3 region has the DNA TGCGCCAGCAGCCAAACGAACCAGGGGGCCATCTATGGCTACACCTTC. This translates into CASSQTNQGAIYGYTF.

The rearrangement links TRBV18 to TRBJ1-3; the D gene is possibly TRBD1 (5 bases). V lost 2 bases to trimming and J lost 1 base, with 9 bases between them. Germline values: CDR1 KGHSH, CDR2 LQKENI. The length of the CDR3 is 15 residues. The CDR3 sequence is CASSPSSGSGNTIYF. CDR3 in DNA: TGTGCCAGCTCACCATCATCAGGGTCTGGAAACACCATATATTTT.

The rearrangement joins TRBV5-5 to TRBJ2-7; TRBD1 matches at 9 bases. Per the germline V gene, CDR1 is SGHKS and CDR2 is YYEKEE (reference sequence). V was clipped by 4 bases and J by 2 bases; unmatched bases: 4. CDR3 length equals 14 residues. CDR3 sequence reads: CASSQYRGPYEQYF. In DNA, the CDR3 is TGTGCCAGCAGCCAATACAGGGGGCCCTACGAGCAGTACTTC. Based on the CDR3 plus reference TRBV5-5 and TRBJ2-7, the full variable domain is DAGVTQSPTHLIKTRGQQVTLRCSPISGHKSVSWYQQVLGQGPQFIFQYYEKEERGRGNFPDRFSARQFPNYSSELNVNALLLGDSALYLCASSQYRGPYEQYFGPGTRLTVT.

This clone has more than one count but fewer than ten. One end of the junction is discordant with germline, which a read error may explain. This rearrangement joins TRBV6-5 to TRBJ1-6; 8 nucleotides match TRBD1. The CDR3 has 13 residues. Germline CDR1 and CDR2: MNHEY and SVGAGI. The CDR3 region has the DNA TGTGCCAGCAGATCATCTCCGTTGGACAGGGATCTCTTT. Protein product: CASRSSPLDRDLF.

CDR3 protein: CASSYSPGFLTF. DNA for the CDR3: TGTGCCAGCAGTTATAGCCCAGGGTTTCTCACCTTC. V and J are TRBV6-5 and TRBJ1-2; D possibly corresponds to TRBD1 (5 bases). The CDR3 length is 12 residues. Trimming took 3 bases from V and 13 from J, leaving 15 bases between them. Germline lookup yields CDR1 MNHEY and CDR2 SVGAGI.

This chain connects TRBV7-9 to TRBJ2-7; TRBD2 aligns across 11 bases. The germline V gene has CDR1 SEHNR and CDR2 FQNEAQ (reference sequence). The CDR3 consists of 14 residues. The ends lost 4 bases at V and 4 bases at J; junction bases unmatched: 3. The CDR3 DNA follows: TGTGCCAGCAGCTGGCTAGCGGGAGGTTACGAGCAGTACTTC. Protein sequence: CASSWLAGGYEQYF. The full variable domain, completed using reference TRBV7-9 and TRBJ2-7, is DTGVSQNPRHKITKRGQNVTFRCDPISEHNRLYWYRQTLGQGPEFLTYFQNEAQLEKSRLLSDRFSAERPKGSFSTLEIQRTEQGDSAMYLCASSWLAGGYEQYFGPGTRLTVT.